The 3 T cell receptor beta chains below were found in one sample sequenced in a study of CD4+ T cells in melanoma. Here immunoSEQ multiplex PCR was the method, and the copy in TCRdb shows in-frame clones only, minus some. The sample has some 110,000 clones, 92% seen once. Material for sequencing was peripheral blood. These receptors were collected from a human donor with melanoma.

This clone was seen just once. V gene TRBV7-8 combines with J gene TRBJ2-7, with D maybe TRBD1 (6 bases). The CDR3 length is 14 residues. V shed 5 bases and J shed 2 bases, with 13 bases lying between them. CDR1 is SGHVS and CDR2 is FQNEAQ in the germline V gene. The CDR3 sequence: CASSMDRWPYEQYF. In DNA, the CDR3 is TGTGCCAGCAGCATGGACAGATGGCCCTACGAGCAGTACTTC. Together with reference TRBV7-8 and TRBJ2-7, the CDR3 gives the full variable domain: GAGVSQSPRYKVAKRGQDVALRCDPISGHVSLFWYQQALGQGPEFLTYFQNEAQLDKSGLPSDRFFAERPEGSVSTLKIQRTQQEDSAVYLCASSMDRWPYEQYFGPGTRLTVT.

The chain is built from TRBV5-1 and TRBJ2-3; D is uncertain. CDR3 length equals 14 residues. Trimming pared 0 bases from V and 0 bases from J, leaving 5 bases between. Germline CDR1 SGHRS, CDR2 YFSETQ. CDR3 bases: TGCGCCAGCAGCTTGGGTGGTAGCACAGATACGCAGTATTTT. Translation: CASSLGGSTDTQYF. Based on the CDR3 plus reference TRBV5-1 and TRBJ2-3, the full variable domain is KAGVTQTPRYLIKTRGQQVTLSCSPISGHRSVSWYQQTPGQGLQFLFEYFSETQRNKGNFPGRFSGRQFSNSRSEMNVSTLELGDSALYLCASSLGGSTDTQYFGPGTRLTVL.

The rearrangement links TRBV10-3 to TRBJ2-5, with 11 bases lining up with TRBD1. From germline, CDR1 is ENHRY and CDR2 SYGVKD. The CDR3 sequence is 15 residues long. Unmatched junction bases numbered 2, after V lost 0 bases and J lost 5 bases. The CDR3 sequence: CAISESRDRGETQYF. CDR3 nucleotide sequence: TGTGCCATCAGTGAGTCCCGGGACAGGGGGGAGACCCAGTACTTC.